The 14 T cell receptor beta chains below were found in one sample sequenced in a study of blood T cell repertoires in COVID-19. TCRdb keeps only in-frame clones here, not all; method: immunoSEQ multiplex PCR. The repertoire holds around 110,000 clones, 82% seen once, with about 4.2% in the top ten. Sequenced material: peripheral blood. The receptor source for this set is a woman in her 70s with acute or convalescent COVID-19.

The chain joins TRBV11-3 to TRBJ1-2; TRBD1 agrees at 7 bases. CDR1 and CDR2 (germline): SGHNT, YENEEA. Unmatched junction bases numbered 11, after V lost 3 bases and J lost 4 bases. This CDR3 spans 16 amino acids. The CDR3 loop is CASSFEGTGVSYGYTF. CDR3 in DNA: TGTGCCAGCAGCTTCGAAGGTACAGGGGTTAGCTATGGCTACACCTTC.

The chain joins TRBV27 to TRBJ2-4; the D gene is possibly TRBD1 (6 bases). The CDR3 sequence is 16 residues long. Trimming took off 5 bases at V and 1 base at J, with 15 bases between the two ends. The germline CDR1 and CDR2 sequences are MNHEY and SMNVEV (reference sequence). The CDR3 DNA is TGTGCCAGCAGTCCCCGACAGGTTTTGGCCAAAAACATTCAGTACTTC. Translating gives CASSPRQVLAKNIQYF.

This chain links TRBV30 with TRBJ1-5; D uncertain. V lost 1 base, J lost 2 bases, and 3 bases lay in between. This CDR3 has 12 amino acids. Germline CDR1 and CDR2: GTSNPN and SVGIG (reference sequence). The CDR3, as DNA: TGTGCCTGGAGTGCCGGCAATCAGCCCCAGCATTTT. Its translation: CAWSAGNQPQHF.

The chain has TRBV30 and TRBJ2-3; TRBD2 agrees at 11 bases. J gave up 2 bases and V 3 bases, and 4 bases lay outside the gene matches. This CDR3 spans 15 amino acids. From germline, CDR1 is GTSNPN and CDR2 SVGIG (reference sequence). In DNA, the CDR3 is TGTGCCTGGAGGGAACTAGCGGGGGACACAGATACGCAGTATTTT. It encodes CAWRELAGDTDTQYF. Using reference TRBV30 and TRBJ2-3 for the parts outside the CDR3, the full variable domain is SQTIHQWPATLVQPVGSPLSLECTVEGTSNPNLYWYRQAAGRGLQLLFYSVGIGQISSEVPQNLSASRPQDRQFILSSKKLLLSDSGFYLCAWRELAGDTDTQYFGPGTRLTVL.

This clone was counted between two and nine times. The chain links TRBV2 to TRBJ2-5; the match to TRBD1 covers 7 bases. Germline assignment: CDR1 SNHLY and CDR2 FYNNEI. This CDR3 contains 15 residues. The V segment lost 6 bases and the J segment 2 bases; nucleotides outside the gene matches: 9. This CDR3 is CASSSRTGQQETQYF. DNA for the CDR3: TGTGCCAGCAGCTCCCGGACAGGTCAACAAGAGACCCAGTACTTC.

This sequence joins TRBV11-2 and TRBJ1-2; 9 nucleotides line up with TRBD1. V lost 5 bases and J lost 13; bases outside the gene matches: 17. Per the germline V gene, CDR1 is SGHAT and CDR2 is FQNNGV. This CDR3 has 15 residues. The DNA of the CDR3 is TGTGCCAGCAGCCACCCCGGACAGGGGCCCCGCTCGGTCACCTTC. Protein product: CASSHPGQGPRSVTF.

The CDR3 loop reads CASSPRLAGQLGEQFF. CDR3 sequence (DNA): TGTGCCAGCAGCCCTAGACTAGCGGGGCAATTGGGTGAGCAGTTCTTC. This sequence joins TRBV7-9 and TRBJ2-1, with TRBD2 matching 11 bases. Germline CDR1 reads SEHNR; CDR2 reads FQNEAQ (reference sequence). Trimming at V came to 5 bases and at J to 9 bases, leaving 12 bases not matched to a gene. The CDR3 loop spans 16 amino acids. Variable domain in full (rest from reference TRBV7-9 and TRBJ2-1): DTGVSQNPRHKITKRGQNVTFRCDPISEHNRLYWYRQTLGQGPEFLTYFQNEAQLEKSRLLSDRFSAERPKGSFSTLEIQRTEQGDSAMYLCASSPRLAGQLGEQFFGPGTRLTVL.

The CDR3 here is CASRGQGDTYNSPLHF. The CDR3 coding sequence is TGTGCCAGCAGGGGACAGGGGGATACCTATAATTCACCCCTCCACTTT. The chain uses TRBV28 and TRBJ1-6; 11 positions match TRBD1. Germline loops: CDR1 MDHEN, CDR2 SYDVKM. The trim removed 6 bases at V and 2 bases at J, leaving 3 bases unmatched. The CDR3 loop spans 16 amino acids.

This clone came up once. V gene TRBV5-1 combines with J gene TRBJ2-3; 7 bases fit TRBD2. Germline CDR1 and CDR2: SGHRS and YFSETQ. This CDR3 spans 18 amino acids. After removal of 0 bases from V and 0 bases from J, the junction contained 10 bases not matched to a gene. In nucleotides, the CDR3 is TGCGCCAGCAGCTTGGGAGTCGGCGGGGGAGCCAGCACAGATACGCAGTATTTT. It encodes CASSLGVGGGASTDTQYF.

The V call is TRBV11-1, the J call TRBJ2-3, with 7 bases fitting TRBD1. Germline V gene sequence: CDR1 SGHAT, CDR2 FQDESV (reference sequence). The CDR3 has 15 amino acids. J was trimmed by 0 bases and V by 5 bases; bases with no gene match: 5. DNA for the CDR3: TGTGCCAGCAGCCCGAACAGGGGAAGCACAGATACGCAGTATTTT. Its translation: CASSPNRGSTDTQYF.

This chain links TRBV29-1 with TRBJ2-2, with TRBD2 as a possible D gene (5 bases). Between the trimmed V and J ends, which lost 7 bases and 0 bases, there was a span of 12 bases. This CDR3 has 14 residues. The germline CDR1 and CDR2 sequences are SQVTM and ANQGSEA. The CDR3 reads CSAVPGTNTGELFF. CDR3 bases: TGCAGCGCCGTTCCGGGAACGAACACCGGGGAGCTGTTTTTT.

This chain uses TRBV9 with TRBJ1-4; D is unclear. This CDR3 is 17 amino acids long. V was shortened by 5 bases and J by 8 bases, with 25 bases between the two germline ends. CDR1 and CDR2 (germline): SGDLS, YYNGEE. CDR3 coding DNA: TGTGCCAGCAGGTTTGAGTTTCCAGGTTCCATATTGGAAAAACTGTTTTTT. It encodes CASRFEFPGSILEKLFF.

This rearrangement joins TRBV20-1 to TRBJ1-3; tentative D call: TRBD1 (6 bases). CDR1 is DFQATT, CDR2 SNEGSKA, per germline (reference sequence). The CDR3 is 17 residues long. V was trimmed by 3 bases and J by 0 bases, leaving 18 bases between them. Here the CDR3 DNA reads TGCAGTGCTAGTCCTCCCCCGGGGGGCCCCTCTGGAAACACCATATATTTT. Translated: CSASPPPGGPSGNTIYF.

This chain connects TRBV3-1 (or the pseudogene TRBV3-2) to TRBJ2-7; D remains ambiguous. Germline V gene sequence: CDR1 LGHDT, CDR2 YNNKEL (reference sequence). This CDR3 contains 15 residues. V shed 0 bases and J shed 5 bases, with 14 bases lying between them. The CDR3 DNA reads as TGTGCCAGCAGCCAAGATTTGGGCAGTTGGAACGAGCAGTACGTC. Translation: CASSQDLGSWNEQYV.